This is a list of T cell receptor beta chains from one sample in a study of OX40 agonist ivuxolimab in advanced cancers. The assay was immunoSEQ multiplex PCR, and TCRdb's table has in-frame clones only and misses some. The data show around 74,000 clones, roughly 87% seen once. The sequences come from CD4+ or CD8+ T cells sorted from blood, collected in a trial of the OX40 agonist ivuxolimab. These receptor sequences come from an adult with an advanced solid tumor such as melanoma, head and neck, liver or kidney cancer. Both conserved end residues are trimmed from each CDR3.

V gene: TRBV29-1
J gene: TRBJ2-3
CDR3 protein: SVEVRGGTQY

V gene: TRBV7-8
J gene: TRBJ2-1
CDR3 protein: ASSPVPGPKEGHEQF

V gene: TRBV2
J gene: TRBJ2-7
CDR3 protein: ASSLGQGPYEQY

V gene: TRBV5-1
J gene: TRBJ2-2
CDR3 protein: ASATGGAYTGELF

V gene: TRBV18
J gene: TRBJ2-3
CDR3 protein: ASSPQSGGVSTDTQY

V gene: TRBV19
J gene: TRBJ2-2
CDR3 protein: ASSRANTGELF

V gene: TRBV4-2
J gene: TRBJ2-1
CDR3 protein: ASSFRTSGESQDEQF

V gene: TRBV7-8
J gene: TRBJ2-1
CDR3 protein: ASRQPPSGTYNEQF

V gene: TRBV11-2
J gene: TRBJ2-2
CDR3 protein: ASSLALGNTGELF

V gene: TRBV5-6
J gene: TRBJ2-3
CDR3 protein: ASSPQWGTDTQY

V gene: TRBV7-2
J gene: TRBJ2-7
CDR3 protein: ASSLVAFSREQY

V gene: TRBV7-3
J gene: TRBJ2-5
CDR3 protein: ASSPAGGPQETQY

V gene: TRBV6-1
J gene: TRBJ1-5
CDR3 protein: ASSEQGLYSNQPQH

V gene: TRBV7-2
J gene: TRBJ2-1
CDR3 protein: ASRQTGLAYNEQF

V gene: TRBV5-1
J gene: TRBJ2-7
CDR3 protein: ASSAGTEYYEQY

V gene: TRBV4-1
J gene: TRBJ1-5
CDR3 protein: ASSPRQLSNQPQH

V gene: TRBV11-2
J gene: TRBJ2-1
CDR3 protein: ASSPRRGPNEQF

V gene: TRBV4-3
J gene: TRBJ1-2
CDR3 protein: ASSQEIRNRDYGYT

V gene: TRBV7-3
J gene: TRBJ2-3
CDR3 protein: ASSPAGQSTDTQY

V gene: TRBV7-2
J gene: TRBJ2-7
CDR3 protein: ASSRGSVSYEQY

V gene: TRBV4-2
J gene: TRBJ1-3
CDR3 protein: ASSQEAGGNTIY

V gene: TRBV7-2
J gene: TRBJ2-7
CDR3 protein: ASVPGQGAIRQY

V gene: TRBV30
J gene: TRBJ2-7
CDR3 protein: AWSYGDGPYEQY

V gene: TRBV18
J gene: TRBJ1-1
CDR3 protein: ASSERGGPNTEAF